This T cell receptor beta chain was retrieved from a study of early T cells in non-severe SARS-CoV-2 infection. The CDR3 is made up of 12 amino acids. Germline assignment: CDR1 SEHNR and CDR2 FQNEAQ (reference sequence). The germline V and J ends were trimmed by 5 bases and 10 bases, with 15 bases remaining between them. TCRdb re-analysed the 5' RACE reads in MiXCR, keeping a single row per CDR3 protein. This table has 25,000 to 35,000 distinct CDR3 sequences, around 4% appearing once. In this sample, this clonotype turned up a few times. The rearrangement joins TRBV7-9 to TRBJ2-7; D might be TRBD2 (6 bases). Sequencing input: whole blood. The source of this sequence is an adult who was a healthcare worker with PCR-confirmed SARS-CoV-2 infection or an uninfected control (not recorded which). The CDR3 nucleotides are TGTGCCAGCAGCGCCTCCTGGGACTTTCAGTACTTC. Translating it yields CASSASWDFQYF.